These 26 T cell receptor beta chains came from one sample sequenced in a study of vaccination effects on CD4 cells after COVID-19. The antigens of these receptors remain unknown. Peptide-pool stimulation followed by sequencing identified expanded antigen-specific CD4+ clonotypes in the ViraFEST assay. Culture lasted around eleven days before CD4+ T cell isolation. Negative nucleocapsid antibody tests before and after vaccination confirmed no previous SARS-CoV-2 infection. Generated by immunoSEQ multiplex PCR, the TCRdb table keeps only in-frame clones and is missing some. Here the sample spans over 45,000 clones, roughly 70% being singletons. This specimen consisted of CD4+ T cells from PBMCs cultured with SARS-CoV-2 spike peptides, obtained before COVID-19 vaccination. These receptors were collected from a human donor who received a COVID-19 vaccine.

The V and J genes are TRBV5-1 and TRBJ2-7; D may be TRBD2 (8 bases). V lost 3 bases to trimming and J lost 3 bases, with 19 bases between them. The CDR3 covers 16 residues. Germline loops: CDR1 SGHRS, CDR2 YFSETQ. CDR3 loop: CASSSLAGQNNYEQYF. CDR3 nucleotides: TGCGCCAGCAGCTCCTTAGCGGGACAGAATAACTACGAGCAGTACTTC.

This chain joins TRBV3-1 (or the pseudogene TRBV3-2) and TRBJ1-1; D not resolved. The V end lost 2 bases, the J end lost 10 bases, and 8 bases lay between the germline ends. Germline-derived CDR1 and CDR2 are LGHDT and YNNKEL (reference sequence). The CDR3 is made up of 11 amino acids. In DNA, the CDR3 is TGTGCCAGCAGCCAACGTAATTCAGCTTTCTTT. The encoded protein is CASSQRNSAFF.

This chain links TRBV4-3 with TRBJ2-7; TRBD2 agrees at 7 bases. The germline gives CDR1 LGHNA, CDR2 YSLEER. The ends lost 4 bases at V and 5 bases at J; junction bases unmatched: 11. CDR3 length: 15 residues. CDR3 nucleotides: TGCGCCAGCAGCCCAGGCCCCCGGGACTATCACGAGCAGTACTTC. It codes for CASSPGPRDYHEQYF.

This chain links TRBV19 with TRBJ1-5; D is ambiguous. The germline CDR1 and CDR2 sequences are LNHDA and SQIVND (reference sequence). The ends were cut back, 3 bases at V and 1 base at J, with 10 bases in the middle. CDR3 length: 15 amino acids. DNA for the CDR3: TGTGCCAGTAGTATCGCGGACCTAAGCAATCAGCCCCAGCATTTT. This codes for CASSIADLSNQPQHF.

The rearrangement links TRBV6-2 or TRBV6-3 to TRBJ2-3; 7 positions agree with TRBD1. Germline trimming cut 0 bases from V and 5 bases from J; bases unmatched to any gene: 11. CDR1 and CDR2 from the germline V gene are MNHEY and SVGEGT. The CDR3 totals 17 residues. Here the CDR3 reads CASSYSSGRGRVDTQYF. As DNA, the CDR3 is TGTGCCAGCAGTTACTCGAGTGGCAGGGGGAGAGTAGATACGCAGTATTTT.

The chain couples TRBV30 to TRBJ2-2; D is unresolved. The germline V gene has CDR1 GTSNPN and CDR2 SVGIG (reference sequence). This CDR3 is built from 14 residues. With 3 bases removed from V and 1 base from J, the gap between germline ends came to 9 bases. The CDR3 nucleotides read TGTGCCTGGAGCCTGTCTCGGAACACCGGGGAGCTGTTTTTT. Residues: CAWSLSRNTGELFF.

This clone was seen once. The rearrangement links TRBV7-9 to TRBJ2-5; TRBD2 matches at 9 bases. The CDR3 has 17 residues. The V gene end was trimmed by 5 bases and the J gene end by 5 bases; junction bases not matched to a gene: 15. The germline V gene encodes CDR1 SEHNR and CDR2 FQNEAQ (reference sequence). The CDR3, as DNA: TGTGCCAGCAGCCACCTCGGCGGGCGGGGGGGCAATGAGACCCAGTACTTC. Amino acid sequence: CASSHLGGRGGNETQYF.

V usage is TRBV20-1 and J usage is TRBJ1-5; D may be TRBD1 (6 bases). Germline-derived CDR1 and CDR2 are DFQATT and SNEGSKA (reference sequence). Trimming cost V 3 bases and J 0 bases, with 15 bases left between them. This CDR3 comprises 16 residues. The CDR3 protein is CSASETGLISNQPQHF. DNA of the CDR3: TGCAGTGCTAGTGAGACAGGACTCATTAGCAATCAGCCCCAGCATTTT.

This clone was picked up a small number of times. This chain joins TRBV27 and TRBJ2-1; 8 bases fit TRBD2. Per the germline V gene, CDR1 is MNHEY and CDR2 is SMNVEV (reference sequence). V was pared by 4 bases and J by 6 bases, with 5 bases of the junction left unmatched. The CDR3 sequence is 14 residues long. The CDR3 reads CASSSGLVRNEQFF. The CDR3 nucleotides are TGTGCCAGCAGTTCGGGACTAGTACGCAATGAGCAGTTCTTC.

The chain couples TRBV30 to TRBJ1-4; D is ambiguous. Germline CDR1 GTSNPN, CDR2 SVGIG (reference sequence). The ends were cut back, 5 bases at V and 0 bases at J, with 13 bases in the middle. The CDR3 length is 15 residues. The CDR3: CAWSAGRATNEKLFF. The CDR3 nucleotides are TGTGCCTGGTCCGCGGGAAGAGCAACTAATGAAAAACTGTTTTTT.

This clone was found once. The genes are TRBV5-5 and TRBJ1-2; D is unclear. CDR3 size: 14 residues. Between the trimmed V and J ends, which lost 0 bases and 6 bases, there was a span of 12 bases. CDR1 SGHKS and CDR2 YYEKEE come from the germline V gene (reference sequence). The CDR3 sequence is CASSLVGQADGYTF. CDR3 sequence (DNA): TGTGCCAGCAGCTTGGTCGGCCAGGCGGATGGCTACACCTTC.

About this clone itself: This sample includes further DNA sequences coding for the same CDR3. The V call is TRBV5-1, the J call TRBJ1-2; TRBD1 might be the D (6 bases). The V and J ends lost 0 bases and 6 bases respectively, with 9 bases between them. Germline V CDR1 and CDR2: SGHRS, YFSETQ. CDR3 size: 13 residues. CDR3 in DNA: TGCGCCAGCAGCTTGGGCCAGGGGAATGGCTACACCTTC. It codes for CASSLGQGNGYTF.

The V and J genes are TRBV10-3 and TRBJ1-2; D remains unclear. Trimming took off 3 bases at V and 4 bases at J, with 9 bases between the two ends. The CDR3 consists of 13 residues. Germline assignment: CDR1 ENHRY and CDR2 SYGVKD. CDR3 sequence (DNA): TGTGCCATCAGTGATGAGGCAGCCTATGGCTACACCTTC. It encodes CAISDEAAYGYTF.

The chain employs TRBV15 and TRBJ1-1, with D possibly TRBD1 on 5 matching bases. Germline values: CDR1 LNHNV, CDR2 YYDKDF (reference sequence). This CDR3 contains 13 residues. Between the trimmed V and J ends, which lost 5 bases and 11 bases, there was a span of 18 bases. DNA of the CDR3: TGTGCCACCAGCCCAACTCCAGGGTCTTGGGCTTTCTTT. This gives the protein CATSPTPGSWAFF.

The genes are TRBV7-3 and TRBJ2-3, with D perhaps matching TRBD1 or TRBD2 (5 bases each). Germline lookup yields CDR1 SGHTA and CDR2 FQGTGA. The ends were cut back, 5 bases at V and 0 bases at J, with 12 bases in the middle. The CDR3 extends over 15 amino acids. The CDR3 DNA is TGTGCCAGCAGCCGTACGGGGCCCAGCACAGATACGCAGTATTTT. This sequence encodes CASSRTGPSTDTQYF.

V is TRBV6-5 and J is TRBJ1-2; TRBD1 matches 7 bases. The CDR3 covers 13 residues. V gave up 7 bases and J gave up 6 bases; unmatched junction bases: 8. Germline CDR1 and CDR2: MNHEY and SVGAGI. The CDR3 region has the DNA TGTGCCAGCAATCGACAGGGCGGAGATGGCTACACCTTC. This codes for CASNRQGGDGYTF.

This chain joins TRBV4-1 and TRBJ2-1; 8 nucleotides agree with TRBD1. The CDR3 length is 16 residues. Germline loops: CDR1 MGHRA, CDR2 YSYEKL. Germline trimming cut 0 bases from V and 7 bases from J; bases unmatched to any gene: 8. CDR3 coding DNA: TGCGCCAGCAGCCAAGATCCGGGGCAGGGGGCGAATGAGCAGTTCTTC. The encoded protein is CASSQDPGQGANEQFF.

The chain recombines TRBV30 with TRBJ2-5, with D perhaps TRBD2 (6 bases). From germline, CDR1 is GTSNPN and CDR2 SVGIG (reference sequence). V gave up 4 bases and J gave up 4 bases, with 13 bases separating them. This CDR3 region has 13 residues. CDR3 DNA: TGTGCCTGGACCAAGGTGGGAGGAGAGACCCAGTACTTC. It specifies CAWTKVGGETQYF.

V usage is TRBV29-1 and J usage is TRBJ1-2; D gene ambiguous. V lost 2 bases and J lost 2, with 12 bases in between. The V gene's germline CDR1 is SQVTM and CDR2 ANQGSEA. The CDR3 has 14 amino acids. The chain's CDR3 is CSVESYLLNYGYTF. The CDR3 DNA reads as TGCAGCGTTGAATCCTACCTGTTGAACTATGGCTACACCTTC.

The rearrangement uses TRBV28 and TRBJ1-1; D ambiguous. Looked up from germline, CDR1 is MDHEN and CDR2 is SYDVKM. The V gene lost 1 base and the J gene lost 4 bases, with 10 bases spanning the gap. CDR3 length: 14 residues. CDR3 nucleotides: TGTGCCAGCAGTTTATCAGTAGGAGGCACTGAAGCTTTCTTT. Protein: CASSLSVGGTEAFF.

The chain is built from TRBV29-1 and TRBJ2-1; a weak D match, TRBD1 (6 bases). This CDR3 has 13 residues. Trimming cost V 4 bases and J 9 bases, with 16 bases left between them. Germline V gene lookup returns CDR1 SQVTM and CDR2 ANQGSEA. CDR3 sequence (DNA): TGCAGCGTTGCTCAGGGGTATCGTAGTGAGCAGTTCTTC. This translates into CSVAQGYRSEQFF.

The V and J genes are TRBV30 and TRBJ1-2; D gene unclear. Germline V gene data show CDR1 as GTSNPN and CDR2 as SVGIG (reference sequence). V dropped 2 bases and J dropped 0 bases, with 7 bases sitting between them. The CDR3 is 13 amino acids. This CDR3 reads CAWSPDPNYGYTF. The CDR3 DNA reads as TGTGCCTGGAGTCCCGATCCTAACTATGGCTACACCTTC. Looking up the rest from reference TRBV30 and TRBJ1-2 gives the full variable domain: SQTIHQWPATLVQPVGSPLSLECTVEGTSNPNLYWYRQAAGRGLQLLFYSVGIGQISSEVPQNLSASRPQDRQFILSSKKLLLSDSGFYLCAWSPDPNYGYTFGSGTRLTVV.

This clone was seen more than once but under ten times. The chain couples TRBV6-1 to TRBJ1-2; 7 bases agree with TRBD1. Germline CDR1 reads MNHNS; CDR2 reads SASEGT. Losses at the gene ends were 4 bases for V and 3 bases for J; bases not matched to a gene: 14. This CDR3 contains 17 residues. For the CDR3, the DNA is TGTGCCAGCAGTGGAACCCCCTCGGGACAGTATGACTATGGCTACACCTTC. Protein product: CASSGTPSGQYDYGYTF.

As DNA, the CDR3 is TGTGCCACCAGCAGGGACAGGGGGGTCGTCGGGGAGCTGTTTTTT. The encoded protein is CATSRDRGVVGELFF. V is TRBV15 and J is TRBJ2-2; 10 bases agree with TRBD1. Trimming cost V 3 bases and J 7 bases; bases outside gene matches: 5. This CDR3 spans 15 amino acids. CDR1 is LNHNV, CDR2 YYDKDF, per germline (reference sequence).

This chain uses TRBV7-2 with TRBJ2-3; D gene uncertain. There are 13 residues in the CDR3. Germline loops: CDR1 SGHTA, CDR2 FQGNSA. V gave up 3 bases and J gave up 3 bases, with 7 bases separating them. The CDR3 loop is CASSLYGTDTQYF. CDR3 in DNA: TGTGCCAGCAGCTTGTACGGAACAGATACGCAGTATTTT.

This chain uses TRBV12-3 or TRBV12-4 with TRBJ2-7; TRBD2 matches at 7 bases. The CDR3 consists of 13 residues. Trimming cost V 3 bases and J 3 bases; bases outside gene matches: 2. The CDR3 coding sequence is TGTGCCAGCAGTTTGGGAGGGGTCTACGAGCAGTACTTC. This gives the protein CASSLGGVYEQYF.